The 23 T cell receptor beta chains below all came from one sample that was sequenced in a study of blood T cell repertoires in COVID-19 (TCRdb year 2020). The receptor library was made with the immunoSEQ multiplex PCR assay. What TCRdb holds here is the immuneACCESS table cut down to in-frame rearrangements. Part of the clones is not present; checked against another copy, under half of the missing clones reflect an unresolved V gene, and the others are unexplained. Here the sample has 50,000 to 65,000 clones; 85% to 95% occur a single time. Together, the top ten hold roughly 4.2% of the sample. The sample consisted of peripheral blood. These TCRs come from a man aged 45-65 years with active COVID-19.

The chain is built from TRBV24-1 and TRBJ2-5, with 13 bases matching TRBD2. V lost 4 bases and J lost 5; bases outside the gene matches: 9. CDR1 and CDR2 (germline): KGHDR, SFDVKD. The CDR3 extends over 17 amino acids. The CDR3 nucleotides read TGTGCCACCAGTGACCGGACTAGCGGGGGTTATACGGAGACCCAGTACTTC. It specifies CATSDRTSGGYTETQYF.

V gene TRBV19 combines with J gene TRBJ2-1; TRBD2 matches 7 bases. The V gene's germline CDR1 is LNHDA and CDR2 SQIVND (reference sequence). V was clipped by 6 bases and J by 0 bases; unmatched bases: 5. The CDR3 is made up of 15 amino acids. The CDR3 DNA follows: TGTGCCAGTAGACGAGCGGGGAGCTCCTACAATGAGCAGTTCTTC. As protein: CASRRAGSSYNEQFF. Full variable domain (rest looked up from reference TRBV19 and TRBJ2-1): DGGITQSPKYLFRKEGQNVTLSCEQNLNHDAMYWYRQDPGQGLRLIYYSQIVNDFQKGDIAEGYSVSREKKESFPLTVTSAQKNPTAFYLCASRRAGSSYNEQFFGPGTRLTVL.

The genes are TRBV4-1 and TRBJ2-1; perhaps TRBD2 as D (5 bases). Germline V gene sequence: CDR1 MGHRA, CDR2 YSYEKL. The CDR3 is made up of 13 amino acids. The V end lost 4 bases, the J end lost 8 bases, and 12 bases lay between the germline ends. The CDR3 DNA reads TGCGCCAGCAGCCCGCGGACTCTACATGAGCAGTTCTTC. This gives the protein CASSPRTLHEQFF.

The V and J genes are TRBV2 and TRBJ2-7; D possibly corresponds to TRBD1 (6 bases). The CDR3 is made up of 14 amino acids. The V gene's germline CDR1 is SNHLY and CDR2 FYNNEI. V was trimmed by 8 bases and J by 2 bases, leaving 16 bases between them. The CDR3 sequence: CASGFGTTTYEQYF. The CDR3 DNA reads as TGTGCCAGCGGGTTCGGGACAACCACCTACGAGCAGTACTTC.

The CDR3 bases are TGTGCCAGCAGCACAGACAGTTATAATGAAAAACTGTTTTTT. It codes for CASSTDSYNEKLFF. The gene calls are TRBV7-2 and TRBJ1-4; D might be TRBD1 (5 bases). There are 14 residues in the CDR3. Germline V gene lookup returns CDR1 SGHTA and CDR2 FQGNSA. The V gene lost 5 bases and the J gene lost 4 bases, with 11 bases spanning the gap. Drawing the rest from reference TRBV7-2 and TRBJ1-4, the complete variable domain is GAGVSQSPSNKVTEKGKDVELRCDPISGHTALYWYRQSLGQGLEFLIYFQGNSAPDKSGLPSDRFSAERTGGSVSTLTIQRTQQEDSAVYLCASSTDSYNEKLFFGSGTQLSVL.

The rearrangement joins TRBV2 to TRBJ2-5, with TRBD2 identical over 8 bases. CDR3 length: 14 amino acids. The germline V gene has CDR1 SNHLY and CDR2 FYNNEI. With 7 bases clipped from V and 3 bases from J, the junction kept 7 bases outside the gene matches. CDR3 DNA sequence: TGTGCCAGCAATCTAGCGGGCGCCAAAGAGACCCAGTACTTC. Translated, it gives CASNLAGAKETQYF.

The chain couples TRBV7-2 to TRBJ2-2; no firm D call. This CDR3 contains 17 residues. Germline V gives CDR1 SGHTA, CDR2 FQGNSA. Between the trimmed V and J ends, which lost 6 bases and 4 bases, there was a span of 21 bases. The CDR3 protein is CASRPPRSSAITGELFF. In DNA form, the CDR3 reads TGTGCCAGCAGACCTCCCCGTAGCAGCGCAATCACCGGGGAGCTGTTTTTT.

The gene calls are TRBV5-1 and TRBJ2-7; 8 nucleotides match TRBD2. After removal of 1 base from V and 4 bases from J, the junction contained 7 bases not matched to a gene. The CDR3 totals 15 residues. Germline CDR1 SGHRS, CDR2 YFSETQ. The CDR3 nucleotides are TGCGCCAGCAGCTTGCCCAGCGGGAGATGGTACGAGCAGTACTTC. Its protein product is CASSLPSGRWYEQYF.

The rearrangement uses TRBV6-5 and TRBJ1-2; 7 bases line up with TRBD1. The CDR3 runs 14 residues. In germline, CDR1 is MNHEY, CDR2 SVGAGI. After removal of 4 bases from V and 4 bases from J, the junction contained 6 bases not matched to a gene. CDR3 in DNA: TGTGCCAGCAGTTCAGGGGGAGTAGGCTATGGCTACACCTTC. Translation: CASSSGGVGYGYTF.

The sample holds a few counts of this clone. DNA for the CDR3: TGCGCCAGCAGCCAAGTGCAGGGACAGGGCTACGAGCAGTACTTC. It specifies CASSQVQGQGYEQYF. The chain joins TRBV4-1 to TRBJ2-7; the match to TRBD1 covers 9 bases. From germline, CDR1 is MGHRA and CDR2 YSYEKL. J lost 3 bases, V lost 1 base, and 4 bases had no gene match. This CDR3 spans 15 amino acids.

This sequence joins TRBV18 and TRBJ2-7; TRBD2 matches at 11 bases. Germline-derived CDR1 and CDR2 are KGHSH and LQKENI. J lost 3 bases, V lost 3 bases, and 13 bases had no gene match. The CDR3 length is 18 residues. The CDR3 protein is CASSPGTSGRTLGYEQYF. CDR3 in DNA: TGTGCCAGCTCACCGGGGACTAGCGGACGAACACTGGGCTACGAGCAGTACTTC. The whole variable domain, filled in from reference TRBV18 and TRBJ2-7, reads NAGVMQNPRHLVRRRGQEARLRCSPMKGHSHVYWYRQLPEEGLKFMVYLQKENIIDESGMPKERFSAEFPKEGPSILRIQQVVRGDSAAYFCASSPGTSGRTLGYEQYFGPGTRLTVT.

The chain has TRBV27 and TRBJ2-4; 14 bases agree with TRBD2. This CDR3 comprises 18 residues. J lost 0 bases, V lost 3 bases, and 4 bases had no gene match. Germline CDR1 is MNHEY and CDR2 is SMNVEV (reference sequence). CDR3 DNA sequence: TGTGCCAGCAGTTTCCTGGGACTAGCGGGGGCAGCCAAAAACATTCAGTACTTC. Translating it yields CASSFLGLAGAAKNIQYF.

The chain has TRBV5-1 and TRBJ1-2, with 10 bases lining up with TRBD1. Trimming at V came to 0 bases and at J to 2 bases, leaving 1 base not matched to a gene. CDR1 and CDR2 (germline): SGHRS, YFSETQ. CDR3 length: 15 amino acids. CDR3 sequence reads: CASSLGTGGNYGYTF. The CDR3 DNA is TGCGCCAGCAGCTTGGGGACAGGGGGAAACTATGGCTACACCTTC.

The V and J genes are TRBV7-2 and TRBJ2-1; a possible D gene is TRBD2 (6 bases). Germline CDR1 and CDR2: SGHTA and FQGNSA. CDR3 length: 13 amino acids. The V end was cut by 4 bases, the J end by 7 bases, with 11 bases between. CDR3 protein: CASSSSGGNEQFF. The CDR3 nucleotides read TGTGCCAGCAGCTCGAGTGGGGGGAATGAGCAGTTCTTC.

The genes are TRBV5-4 and TRBJ2-1; 8 positions agree with TRBD2. This CDR3 has 15 residues. Germline assignment: CDR1 SGHNT and CDR2 YYREEE (reference sequence). The J segment lost 6 bases and the V segment lost 0 bases, leaving 5 bases of the junction unmatched. The CDR3 DNA reads TGTGCCAGCAGCTTGGTGGGGCTAGCGGGCAATGAGCAGTTCTTC. Its translation is CASSLVGLAGNEQFF.

V gene TRBV5-5 combines with J gene TRBJ1-4; D might be TRBD1 (5 bases). The CDR3 loop spans 16 amino acids. Germline V gene sequence: CDR1 SGHKS, CDR2 YYEKEE (reference sequence). V lost 3 bases and J 2 bases, leaving 14 bases between the germline ends. The CDR3 loop is CASSSGGIWTNEKLFF. The CDR3 coding sequence is TGTGCCAGCAGCTCTGGGGGGATTTGGACTAATGAAAAACTGTTTTTT.

The rearrangement uses TRBV2 and TRBJ1-3, with 7 bases aligning to TRBD1. CDR1 and CDR2 from the germline V gene are SNHLY and FYNNEI. V gave up 7 bases and J gave up 6 bases; unmatched junction bases: 12. The CDR3 is 15 residues long. The CDR3: CASKKAGTVENTIYF. In DNA form, the CDR3 reads TGTGCCAGCAAGAAAGCCGGGACAGTTGAAAACACCATATATTTT.

The chain links TRBV27 to TRBJ2-7; 7 nucleotides agree with TRBD1. Germline CDR1 and CDR2: MNHEY and SMNVEV (reference sequence). This CDR3 has 13 amino acids. J lost 2 bases, V lost 6 bases, and 4 bases had no gene match. For the CDR3, the DNA is TGTGCCAGCAGGACGGACAGGACCTACGAGCAGTACTTC. Translation: CASRTDRTYEQYF.

This clone occurred once. The gene calls are TRBV28 and TRBJ1-1; tentatively, D is TRBD1 (5 bases). Trimming removed 3 bases from V and 1 base from J, with 15 bases in between. In germline, CDR1 is MDHEN, CDR2 SYDVKM. The CDR3 spans 16 residues. CDR3 in amino acids: CASSLWVRGWNTEAFF. CDR3 DNA: TGTGCCAGCAGTTTGTGGGTAAGGGGATGGAACACTGAAGCTTTCTTT. Combining the CDR3 with reference TRBV28 and TRBJ1-1 gives the whole variable domain DVKVTQSSRYLVKRTGEKVFLECVQDMDHENMFWYRQDPGLGLRLIYFSYDVKMKEKGDIPEGYSVSREKKERFSLILESASTNQTSMYLCASSLWVRGWNTEAFFGQGTRLTVV.

The rearrangement uses TRBV2 and TRBJ2-1, with 9 bases aligning to TRBD2. CDR3 length equals 15 residues. Germline CDR1 is SNHLY and CDR2 is FYNNEI. V shed 7 bases, J shed 6 bases, and the junction held 10 bases outside the gene matches. CDR3 DNA sequence: TGTGCCAGCAAGGTAAAAGCGGGAGGCAGCAATGAGCAGTTCTTC. This sequence encodes CASKVKAGGSNEQFF. Variable domain in full (rest from reference TRBV2 and TRBJ2-1): EPEVTQTPSHQVTQMGQEVILRCVPISNHLYFYWYRQILGQKVEFLVSFYNNEISEKSEIFDDQFSVERPDGSNFTLKIRSTKLEDSAMYFCASKVKAGGSNEQFFGPGTRLTVL.

This rearrangement joins TRBV28 to TRBJ1-4, with D possibly being TRBD1 (6 bases). The germline CDR1 and CDR2 sequences are MDHEN and SYDVKM. The CDR3 runs to 14 residues. The V end was cut by 6 bases, the J end by 4 bases, with 12 bases between. The CDR3 nucleotides read TGTGCCAGCAGCCCGGACAGCAATAATGAAAAACTGTTTTTT. This translates into CASSPDSNNEKLFF.

This chain connects TRBV12-5 to TRBJ2-5, with D unclear. CDR1 and CDR2 from the germline V gene are LGHNT and FRNRAP. This CDR3 contains 13 residues. V lost 4 bases, J lost 0 bases, and 6 bases lay in between. As DNA, the CDR3 is TGTGCTAGTGGTTCAGGATACCAAGAGACCCAGTACTTC. Its translation is CASGSGYQETQYF.

The chain links TRBV5-1 to TRBJ2-7; 9 nucleotides agree with TRBD2. Unmatched junction bases numbered 12, after V lost 1 base and J lost 4 bases. This CDR3 is built from 17 residues. Looked up from germline, CDR1 is SGHRS and CDR2 is YFSETQ. CDR3 DNA: TGCGCCAGCAGCTTGTTGTTGGGTAGCGGGAGAGCTTACGAGCAGTACTTC. Protein product: CASSLLLGSGRAYEQYF.